This passage covers 22 T cell receptor beta chains from one sample sequenced in a study of T cells in women clearing cervical HPV infection. The repertoire was sequenced with immunoSEQ multiplex PCR; TCRdb's copy has only in-frame clones and lacks some. This repertoire includes about 39,000 clones. Sequences were obtained from blood buffy coat. Source of these receptors: a woman between 18 and 75 years old with a cervical HPV16 infection that either progressed to CIN3+ or cleared (not recorded which).

On this clone: Coverage ceases 3 residues before the CDR3 finishes, and the germline J gene fills in the end. The chain couples TRBV7-9 to TRBJ1-2; D possibly corresponds to TRBD1 (5 bases). This CDR3 comprises 13 residues. Germline V CDR1 and CDR2: SEHNR, FQNEAQ (reference sequence). The CDR3 sequence is CASSRDSARGYTF. CDR3 DNA (partial): TGTGCCAGCAGCCGCGACAGCGCCCGGGGC.

As concerns this clone: The sequence runs out 3 residues before the end of the CDR3; the remainder is reconstructed from the germline J gene. The chain combines TRBV6-4 with TRBJ1-6; TRBD1 might be the D (6 bases). V lost 5 bases and J lost 6, with 11 bases in between. CDR3 length: 14 residues. Germline V gives CDR1 MRHNA, CDR2 SNTAGT. CDR3 bases read: TGTGCCAGCAGTCCGGACAGCCGTAATTCACCC. This codes for CASSPDSRNSP. In full, the CDR3 is CASSPDSRNSPLHF.

This CDR3 reads CASSSSGTRSYEQYF. The part of the CDR3 DNA that was read is TGTGCCAGCAGCTCGTCCGGGACAAGGTCCTACGAG. The genes are TRBV7-2 and TRBJ2-7; perhaps TRBD1 as D (6 bases). The observed sequence ends 3 residues before the CDR3 terminus, with the missing tail filled in from the germline J gene. The germline V gene encodes CDR1 SGHTA and CDR2 FQGNSA. CDR3 size: 15 residues. The V end lost 4 bases, the J end lost 1 base, and 14 bases lay between the germline ends.

On this clone itself: The read comes to an end 3 residues before the CDR3 does, leaving the germline J gene to fill in the end. This chain connects TRBV4-1 to TRBJ1-1, with D perhaps matching TRBD1 (5 bases). Trimming stripped 3 bases from V and 2 bases from J, with 19 bases between. Germline-derived CDR1 and CDR2 are MGHRA and YSYEKL. This CDR3 region has 17 residues. The CDR3 bases that were read are TGCGCCAGCAGCCACCTAATAATCGGGGGACGAAACACTGAA. Translation: CASSHLIIGGRNTE. The entire CDR3 reads CASSHLIIGGRNTEAFF.

Remarks on this clone: The read terminates 3 residues before the CDR3 end, so the remaining end is supplied by the germline J gene. V gene TRBV5-1 combines with J gene TRBJ2-1, with D perhaps matching TRBD1 (5 bases). This CDR3 has 15 amino acids. CDR1 and CDR2 (germline): SGHRS, YFSETQ. The V end was cut by 0 bases, the J end by 4 bases, with 11 bases between. The CDR3 bases that were read are TGCGCCAGCAGCTTGGAAACAGGTCCTTACAATGAG. Translation: CASSLETGPYNE. The full CDR3 protein is CASSLETGPYNEQFF. The full variable domain, completed using reference TRBV5-1 and TRBJ2-1, is KAGVTQTPRYLIKTRGQQVTLSCSPISGHRSVSWYQQTPGQGLQFLFEYFSETQRNKGNFPGRFSGRQFSNSRSEMNVSTLELGDSALYLCASSLETGPYNEQFFGPGTRLTVL.

Comments on this clone: Read data end 3 residues before the CDR3 end; the end is taken from the germline J gene. V gene TRBV5-6 combines with J gene TRBJ1-2; maybe TRBD1 (5 bases). Germline CDR1 is SGHDT and CDR2 is YYEEEE. V lost 0 bases, J lost 7 bases, and 13 bases lay in between. The CDR3 runs to 14 residues. CDR3 DNA, as far as it was read: TGTGCCAGCAGCTTGGTCGGCAGGGTGCCTGGC. Amino acids: CASSLVGRVPG. The whole CDR3 sequence is CASSLVGRVPGYTF.

Notes on this clone: The read terminates 3 residues ahead of where the CDR3 ends, so the germline J gene completes it. The chain employs TRBV5-1 and TRBJ2-3; 9 positions agree with TRBD2. The CDR3 sequence is 15 residues long. Germline CDR1 and CDR2: SGHRS and YFSETQ. Germline trimming cut 2 bases from V and 3 bases from J; bases unmatched to any gene: 4. The CDR3 DNA, read in part, is TGCGCCAGCAGCTTACCTAGCGGGGATACAGATACG. Amino acids: CASSLPSGDTDT. The whole CDR3 is CASSLPSGDTDTQYF.

On this clone itself: The missing CDR3 end, 3 residues past where the read stops, is filled in from the germline J gene. The chain uses TRBV20-1 and TRBJ1-5; D uncertain. Per germline, CDR1 DFQATT and CDR2 SNEGSKA (reference sequence). Trimming left V 5 bases short and J 5 bases short, with 19 bases between. The CDR3 is made up of 15 amino acids. The covered CDR3 bases are TGCAGTGCTGTAATGGCTGGCGGTTTCGATCAGCCC. This gives the protein CSAVMAGGFDQP. The whole CDR3 protein is CSAVMAGGFDQPQHF.

In the case of this clone: The read ends 3 residues before the CDR3 terminus; that terminus is restored from the germline J gene. Other DNA sequences of this sample code for an identical CDR3. J is TRBJ1-4 and V is TRBV10-3; a weak D match, TRBD1 (5 bases). Trimming left V 4 bases short and J 4 bases short, with 10 bases between. This CDR3 region has 14 residues. The germline gives CDR1 ENHRY, CDR2 SYGVKD. The CDR3 loop is CAISAGANNEKLFF. The sequenced part of the CDR3 DNA is TGTGCCATCAGTGCTGGGGCGAATAATGAAAAA.

In regard to this clone: The read halts 3 residues ahead of the CDR3 end, with the missing end drawn from the germline J gene. The chain is built from TRBV7-6 and TRBJ2-3, with 9 bases identical to TRBD2. Unmatched junction bases numbered 4, after V lost 1 base and J lost 2 bases. The CDR3 runs to 16 residues. From germline, CDR1 is SGHVS and CDR2 FNYEAQ. The part of the CDR3 DNA that was read is TGTGCCAGCAGCTTAGGAAGCGGGGGGTCCACAGATACG. This translates into CASSLGSGGSTDT. The full CDR3 protein reads CASSLGSGGSTDTQYF. Looking up the rest from reference TRBV7-6 and TRBJ2-3 gives the full variable domain: GAGVSQSPRYKVTKRGQDVALRCDPISGHVSLYWYRQALGQGPEFLTYFNYEAQQDKSGLPNDRFSAERPEGSISTLTIQRTEQRDSAMYRCASSLGSGGSTDTQYFGPGTRLTVL.

About this clone itself: The CDR3 end is not reached by the read, which stops 3 residues before it; the germline J gene fills it in. This chain links TRBV4-1 with TRBJ1-2; 8 bases align to TRBD1. Germline V CDR1 and CDR2: MGHRA, YSYEKL. Germline trimming cut 9 bases from V and 0 bases from J; bases unmatched to any gene: 12. This CDR3 has 16 residues. The DNA read from the CDR3 is TGCGCCAGTAAGGACAGGGCTCACACAGCTAACTATGGC. Translation: CASKDRAHTANYG. The complete CDR3 reads CASKDRAHTANYGYTF.

About this clone itself: From the germline J gene comes the end of the CDR3, since the read stops 3 residues before it. The V gene is TRBV11-3, the J gene TRBJ2-5, with D tentatively TRBD1 (5 bases). CDR1 SGHNT and CDR2 YENEEA come from the germline V gene. The CDR3 is 15 amino acids. Trimming removed 5 bases from V and 2 bases from J, with 15 bases in between. The DNA read from the CDR3 is TGTGCCAGCAGCCCGCGCGACAGTTCGCAAGAGACC. Its protein product is CASSPRDSSQET. The whole CDR3 is CASSPRDSSQETQYF. The entire variable domain, with the rest obtained from reference TRBV11-3 and TRBJ2-5, is as follows: EAGVVQSPRYKIIEKKQPVAFWCNPISGHNTLYWYLQNLGQGPELLIRYENEEAVDDSQLPKDRFSAERLKGVDSTLKIQPAELGDSAVYLCASSPRDSSQETQYFGPGTRLLVL.

Remarks on this clone: Coverage ceases 3 residues before the CDR3 finishes, and the germline J gene fills in the end. J is TRBJ2-2 and V is TRBV6-1; weak D call: TRBD2 (5 bases). CDR1 and CDR2 from the germline V gene are MNHNS and SASEGT. The CDR3 contains 15 residues. V was trimmed by 2 bases and J by 4 bases, leaving 11 bases between them. The part of the CDR3 DNA that was read is TGTGCCAGCAGTGAACTGAGCGGCTCCACCGGGGAG. Translating gives CASSELSGSTGE. The whole CDR3 is CASSELSGSTGELFF.

In the case of this clone: The read ends 3 residues shy of where the CDR3 ends; the end is completed using the germline J gene. The chain employs TRBV5-6 and TRBJ1-1; D may be TRBD1 (5 bases). The germline CDR1 and CDR2 sequences are SGHDT and YYEEEE. Trimming removed 2 bases from V and 7 bases from J, with 12 bases in between. This CDR3 spans 13 amino acids. CDR3 sequence reads: CASSFGGVGEAFF. Incomplete CDR3 DNA: TGTGCCAGCAGCTTTGGGGGGGTTGGTGAA.

The CDR3 DNA, read in part, is TGTGCCAGTAGTTCCCCCCCCGGAAGGACAGGTACAGGCACCGGGGAG. It is translated as CASSSPPGRTGTGTGE. The CDR3, in full, reads CASSSPPGRTGTGTGELFF. The chain couples TRBV19 to TRBJ2-2, with 7 bases lining up with TRBD1. The read ends 3 residues shy of where the CDR3 ends; the end is completed using the germline J gene. This CDR3 spans 19 amino acids. The germline V gene encodes CDR1 LNHDA and CDR2 SQIVND (reference sequence). Unmatched junction bases numbered 19, after V lost 5 bases and J lost 4 bases.

For this clone: The read halts 3 residues ahead of the CDR3 end, with the missing end drawn from the germline J gene. This chain connects TRBV20-1 to TRBJ1-6, with D perhaps matching TRBD1 (5 bases). CDR3 length equals 18 residues. Germline V gives CDR1 DFQATT, CDR2 SNEGSKA (reference sequence). Between the trimmed V and J ends, which lost 1 base and 1 base, there was a span of 17 bases. The CDR3 here is CSARVPGQGVSYNSPLHF. The covered CDR3 bases are TGCAGTGCTAGAGTTCCCGGTCAGGGAGTTTCCTATAATTCACCC.

Comments on this clone: The read ends 3 residues before the CDR3 terminus; that terminus is restored from the germline J gene. The V gene is TRBV7-3, the J gene TRBJ1-2; 10 nucleotides agree with TRBD1. This CDR3 is 16 amino acids long. Germline V lookup: CDR1 SGHTA, CDR2 FQGTGA. J was trimmed by 5 bases and V by 5 bases; bases with no gene match: 11. The sequenced part of the CDR3 DNA is TGTGCCAGCAGCCCCCAGGGAGGGGACAGGGGATATGGC. Its protein product is CASSPQGGDRGYG. The whole CDR3 sequence is CASSPQGGDRGYGYTF.

On this clone: The CDR3 is cut off 3 residues early in the read; its end comes from the germline J gene. V is TRBV4-1 and J is TRBJ1-2; weak D call: TRBD1 (5 bases). The CDR3 is 13 amino acids. Germline V lookup: CDR1 MGHRA, CDR2 YSYEKL. The CDR3 spells CASSSTALGGYTF. CDR3 DNA, as far as it was read: TGCGCCAGCAGCTCGACAGCTCTCGGGGGC.

Concerning this clone: The read comes to an end 3 residues before the CDR3 does, leaving the germline J gene to fill in the end. The V and J genes are TRBV6-1 and TRBJ2-5, with D possibly matching TRBD1 (6 bases). V was pared by 4 bases and J by 2 bases, with 11 bases between. The CDR3 length is 14 residues. Germline V gene data show CDR1 as MNHNS and CDR2 as SASEGT. The CDR3 region is CASSATGTQETQYF. The sequenced CDR3 bases are TGTGCCAGCAGTGCGACAGGTACACAAGAGACC.

Note on this clone: The read gets to within 3 residues of the CDR3 end, and the germline J gene fills in the rest. V gene TRBV5-1 combines with J gene TRBJ2-1, with TRBD2 matching over 8 bases. CDR3 length equals 15 residues. Germline CDR1 is SGHRS and CDR2 is YFSETQ. V gave up 1 base and J gave up 2 bases; unmatched junction bases: 2. The CDR3 reads CASSLTSGAYNEQFF. Partial CDR3 DNA: TGCGCCAGCAGCTTGACTAGCGGCGCCTACAATGAG.

Note on this clone: The observed sequence ends 3 residues before the CDR3 terminus, with the missing tail filled in from the germline J gene. The chain couples TRBV7-2 to TRBJ2-4; D unresolved. Germline-derived CDR1 and CDR2 are SGHTA and FQGNSA. The germline V and J ends were trimmed by 1 base and 9 bases, with 10 bases remaining between them. The CDR3 consists of 13 residues. The CDR3 DNA, read in part, is TGTGCCAGCAGCTTAGATAAATACGGCATT. This encodes CASSLDKYGI. The whole CDR3 protein reads CASSLDKYGIQYF.

Note on this clone: The read terminates 3 residues ahead of where the CDR3 ends, so the germline J gene completes it. The chain combines TRBV20-1 with TRBJ2-6; no reliable D call. V gave up 0 bases and J gave up 0 bases, with 6 bases separating them. The CDR3 totals 15 residues. Germline CDR1 and CDR2: DFQATT and SNEGSKA (reference sequence). This chain's CDR3 is CSARDQSSGANVLTF. The sequenced CDR3 bases are TGCAGTGCTAGAGATCAGAGCTCTGGGGCCAACGTC.